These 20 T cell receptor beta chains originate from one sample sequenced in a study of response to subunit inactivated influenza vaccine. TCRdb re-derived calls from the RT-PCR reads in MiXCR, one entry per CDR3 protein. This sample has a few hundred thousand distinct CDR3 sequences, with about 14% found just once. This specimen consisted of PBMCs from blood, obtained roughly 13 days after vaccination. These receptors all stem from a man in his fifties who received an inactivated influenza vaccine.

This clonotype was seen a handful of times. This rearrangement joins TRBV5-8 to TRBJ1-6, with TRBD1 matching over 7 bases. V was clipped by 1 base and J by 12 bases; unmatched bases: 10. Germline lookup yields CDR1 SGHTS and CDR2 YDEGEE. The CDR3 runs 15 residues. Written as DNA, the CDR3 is TGTGCCAGCAGCTTGAAGGGGGCGCCTGGAAAACCCCTCCACTTT. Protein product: CASSLKGAPGKPLHF.

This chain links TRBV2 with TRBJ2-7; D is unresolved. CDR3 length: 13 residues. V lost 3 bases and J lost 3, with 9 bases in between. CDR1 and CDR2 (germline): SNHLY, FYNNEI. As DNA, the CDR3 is TGTGCCAGCAGTGACAGTATAGGCTACGAGCAGTACTTC. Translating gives CASSDSIGYEQYF.

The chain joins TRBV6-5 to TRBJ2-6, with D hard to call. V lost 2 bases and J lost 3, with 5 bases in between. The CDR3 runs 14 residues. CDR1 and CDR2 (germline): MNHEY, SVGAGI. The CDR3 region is CASSYLIGANVLTF. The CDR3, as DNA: TGTGCCAGCAGTTACCTGATTGGGGCCAACGTCCTGACTTTC.

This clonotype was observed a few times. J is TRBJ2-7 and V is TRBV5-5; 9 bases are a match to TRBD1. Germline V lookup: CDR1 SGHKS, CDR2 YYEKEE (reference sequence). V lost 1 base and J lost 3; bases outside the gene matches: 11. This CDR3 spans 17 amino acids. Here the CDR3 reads CASSLRVQGAGYYEQYF. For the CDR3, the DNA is TGTGCCAGCAGCTTGAGGGTACAGGGGGCTGGGTACTACGAGCAGTACTTC.

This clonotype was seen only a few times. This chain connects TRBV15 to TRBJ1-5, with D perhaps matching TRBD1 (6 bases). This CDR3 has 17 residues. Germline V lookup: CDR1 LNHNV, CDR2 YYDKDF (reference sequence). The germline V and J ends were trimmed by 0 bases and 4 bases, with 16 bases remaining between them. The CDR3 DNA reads TGTGCCACCAGCAGAGATAAGCTGCAGGGGAGGAATCAGCCCCAGCATTTT. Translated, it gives CATSRDKLQGRNQPQHF.

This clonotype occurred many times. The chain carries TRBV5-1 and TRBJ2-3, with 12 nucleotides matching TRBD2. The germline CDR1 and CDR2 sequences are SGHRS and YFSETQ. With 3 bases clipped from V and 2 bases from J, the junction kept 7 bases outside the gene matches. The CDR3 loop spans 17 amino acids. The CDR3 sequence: CASSSRTSGDLTDTQYF. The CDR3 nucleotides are TGCGCCAGCAGCTCGCGGACTAGCGGGGACCTCACAGATACGCAGTATTTT.

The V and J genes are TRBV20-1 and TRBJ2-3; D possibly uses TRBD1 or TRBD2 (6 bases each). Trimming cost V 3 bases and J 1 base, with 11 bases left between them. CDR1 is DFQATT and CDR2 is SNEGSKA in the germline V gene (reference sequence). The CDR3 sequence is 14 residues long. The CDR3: CSARLEGGTDTQYF. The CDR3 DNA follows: TGCAGTGCTAGGCTGGAGGGGGGCACAGATACGCAGTATTTT.

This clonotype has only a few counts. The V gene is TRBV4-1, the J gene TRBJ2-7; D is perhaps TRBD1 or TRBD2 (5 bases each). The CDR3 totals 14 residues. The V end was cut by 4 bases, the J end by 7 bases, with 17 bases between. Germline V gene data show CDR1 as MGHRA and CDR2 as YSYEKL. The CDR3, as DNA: TGCGCCAGCAGCCGGGTCGGGGCGGTGGAAGAGCAGTACTTC. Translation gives CASSRVGAVEEQYF.

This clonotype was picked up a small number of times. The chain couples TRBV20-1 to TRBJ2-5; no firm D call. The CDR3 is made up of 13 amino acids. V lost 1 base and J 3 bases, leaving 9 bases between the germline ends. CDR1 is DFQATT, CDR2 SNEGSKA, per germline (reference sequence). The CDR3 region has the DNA TGCAGTGCTAGAGGGGCAGGAGAAGAGACCCAGTACTTC. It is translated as CSARGAGEETQYF.

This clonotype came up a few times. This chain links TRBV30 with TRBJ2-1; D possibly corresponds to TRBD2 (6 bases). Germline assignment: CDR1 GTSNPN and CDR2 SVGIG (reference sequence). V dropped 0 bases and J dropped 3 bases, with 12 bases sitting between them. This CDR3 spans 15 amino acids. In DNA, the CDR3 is TGTGCCTGGAGTGTATACGGGACTTACTACAATGAGCAGTTCTTC. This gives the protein CAWSVYGTYYNEQFF.

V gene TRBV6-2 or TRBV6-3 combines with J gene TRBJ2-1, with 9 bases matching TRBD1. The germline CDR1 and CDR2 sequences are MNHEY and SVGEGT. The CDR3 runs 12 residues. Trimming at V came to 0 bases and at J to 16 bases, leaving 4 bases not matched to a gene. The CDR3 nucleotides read TGTGCCAGCAGTTACTCGTGGGACAGGGTCTTCTTC. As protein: CASSYSWDRVFF.

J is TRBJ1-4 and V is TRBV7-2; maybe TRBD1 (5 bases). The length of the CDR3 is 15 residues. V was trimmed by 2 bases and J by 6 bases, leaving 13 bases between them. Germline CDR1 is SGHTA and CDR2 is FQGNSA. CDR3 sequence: CASSLTTGGHEKLFF. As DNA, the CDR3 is TGTGCCAGCAGCTTAACCACAGGAGGGCATGAAAAACTGTTTTTT. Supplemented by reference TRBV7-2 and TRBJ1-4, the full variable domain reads GAGVSQSPSNKVTEKGKDVELRCDPISGHTALYWYRQSLGQGLEFLIYFQGNSAPDKSGLPSDRFSAERTGGSVSTLTIQRTQQEDSAVYLCASSLTTGGHEKLFFGSGTQLSVL.

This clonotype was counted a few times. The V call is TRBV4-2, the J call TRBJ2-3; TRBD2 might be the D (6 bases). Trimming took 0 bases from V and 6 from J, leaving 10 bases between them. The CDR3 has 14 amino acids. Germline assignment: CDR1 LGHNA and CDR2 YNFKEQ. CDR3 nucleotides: TGTGCCAGCAGCCAAGAAGAGGCGGGGGATACGCAGTATTTT. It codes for CASSQEEAGDTQYF.

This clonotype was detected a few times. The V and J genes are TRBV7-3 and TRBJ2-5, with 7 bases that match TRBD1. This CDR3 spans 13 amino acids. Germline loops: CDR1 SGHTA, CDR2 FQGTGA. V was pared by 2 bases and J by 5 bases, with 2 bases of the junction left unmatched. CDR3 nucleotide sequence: TGTGCCAGCAGCTTAGACAGGGACGAGACCCAGTACTTC. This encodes CASSLDRDETQYF.

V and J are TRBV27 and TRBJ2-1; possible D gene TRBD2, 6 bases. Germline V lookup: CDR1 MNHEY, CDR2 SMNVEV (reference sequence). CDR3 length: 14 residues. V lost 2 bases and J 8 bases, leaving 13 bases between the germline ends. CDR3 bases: TGTGCCAGCAGTTTAATGGCCTCGGGAGATGAGCAGTTCTTC. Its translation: CASSLMASGDEQFF.

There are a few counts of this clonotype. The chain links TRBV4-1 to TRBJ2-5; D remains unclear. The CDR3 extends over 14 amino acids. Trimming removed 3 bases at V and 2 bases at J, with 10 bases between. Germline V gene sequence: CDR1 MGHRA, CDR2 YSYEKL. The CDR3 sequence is CASSQRTTQETQYF. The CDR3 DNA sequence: TGCGCCAGCAGCCAGAGAACGACTCAAGAGACCCAGTACTTC.

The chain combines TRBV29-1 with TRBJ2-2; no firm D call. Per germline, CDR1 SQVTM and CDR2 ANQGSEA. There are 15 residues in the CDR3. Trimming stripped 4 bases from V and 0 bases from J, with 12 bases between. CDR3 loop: CSVVWAGSNTGELFF. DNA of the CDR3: TGCAGCGTTGTTTGGGCAGGATCGAACACCGGGGAGCTGTTTTTT.

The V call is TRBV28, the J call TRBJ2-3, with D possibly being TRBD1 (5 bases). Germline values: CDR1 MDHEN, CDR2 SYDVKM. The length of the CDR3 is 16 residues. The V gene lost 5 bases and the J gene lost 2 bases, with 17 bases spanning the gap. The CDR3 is CASSPSGAEPTDTQYF. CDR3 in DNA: TGTGCCAGCAGTCCCTCTGGGGCAGAACCCACAGATACGCAGTATTTT.

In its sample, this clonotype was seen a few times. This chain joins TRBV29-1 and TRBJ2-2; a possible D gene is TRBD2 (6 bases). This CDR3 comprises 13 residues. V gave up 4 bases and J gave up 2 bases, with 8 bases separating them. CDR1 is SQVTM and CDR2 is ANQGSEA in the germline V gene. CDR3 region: CSVVGGNTGELFF. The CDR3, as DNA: TGCAGCGTTGTGGGGGGTAACACCGGGGAGCTGTTTTTT.

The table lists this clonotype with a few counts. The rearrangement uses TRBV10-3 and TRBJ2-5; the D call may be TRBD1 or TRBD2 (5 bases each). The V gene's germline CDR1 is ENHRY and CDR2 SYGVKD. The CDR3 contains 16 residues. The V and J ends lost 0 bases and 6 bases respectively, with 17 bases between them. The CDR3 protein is CAISESTGRTVQTQYF. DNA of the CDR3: TGTGCCATCAGTGAGTCGACGGGACGAACTGTACAGACCCAGTACTTC.